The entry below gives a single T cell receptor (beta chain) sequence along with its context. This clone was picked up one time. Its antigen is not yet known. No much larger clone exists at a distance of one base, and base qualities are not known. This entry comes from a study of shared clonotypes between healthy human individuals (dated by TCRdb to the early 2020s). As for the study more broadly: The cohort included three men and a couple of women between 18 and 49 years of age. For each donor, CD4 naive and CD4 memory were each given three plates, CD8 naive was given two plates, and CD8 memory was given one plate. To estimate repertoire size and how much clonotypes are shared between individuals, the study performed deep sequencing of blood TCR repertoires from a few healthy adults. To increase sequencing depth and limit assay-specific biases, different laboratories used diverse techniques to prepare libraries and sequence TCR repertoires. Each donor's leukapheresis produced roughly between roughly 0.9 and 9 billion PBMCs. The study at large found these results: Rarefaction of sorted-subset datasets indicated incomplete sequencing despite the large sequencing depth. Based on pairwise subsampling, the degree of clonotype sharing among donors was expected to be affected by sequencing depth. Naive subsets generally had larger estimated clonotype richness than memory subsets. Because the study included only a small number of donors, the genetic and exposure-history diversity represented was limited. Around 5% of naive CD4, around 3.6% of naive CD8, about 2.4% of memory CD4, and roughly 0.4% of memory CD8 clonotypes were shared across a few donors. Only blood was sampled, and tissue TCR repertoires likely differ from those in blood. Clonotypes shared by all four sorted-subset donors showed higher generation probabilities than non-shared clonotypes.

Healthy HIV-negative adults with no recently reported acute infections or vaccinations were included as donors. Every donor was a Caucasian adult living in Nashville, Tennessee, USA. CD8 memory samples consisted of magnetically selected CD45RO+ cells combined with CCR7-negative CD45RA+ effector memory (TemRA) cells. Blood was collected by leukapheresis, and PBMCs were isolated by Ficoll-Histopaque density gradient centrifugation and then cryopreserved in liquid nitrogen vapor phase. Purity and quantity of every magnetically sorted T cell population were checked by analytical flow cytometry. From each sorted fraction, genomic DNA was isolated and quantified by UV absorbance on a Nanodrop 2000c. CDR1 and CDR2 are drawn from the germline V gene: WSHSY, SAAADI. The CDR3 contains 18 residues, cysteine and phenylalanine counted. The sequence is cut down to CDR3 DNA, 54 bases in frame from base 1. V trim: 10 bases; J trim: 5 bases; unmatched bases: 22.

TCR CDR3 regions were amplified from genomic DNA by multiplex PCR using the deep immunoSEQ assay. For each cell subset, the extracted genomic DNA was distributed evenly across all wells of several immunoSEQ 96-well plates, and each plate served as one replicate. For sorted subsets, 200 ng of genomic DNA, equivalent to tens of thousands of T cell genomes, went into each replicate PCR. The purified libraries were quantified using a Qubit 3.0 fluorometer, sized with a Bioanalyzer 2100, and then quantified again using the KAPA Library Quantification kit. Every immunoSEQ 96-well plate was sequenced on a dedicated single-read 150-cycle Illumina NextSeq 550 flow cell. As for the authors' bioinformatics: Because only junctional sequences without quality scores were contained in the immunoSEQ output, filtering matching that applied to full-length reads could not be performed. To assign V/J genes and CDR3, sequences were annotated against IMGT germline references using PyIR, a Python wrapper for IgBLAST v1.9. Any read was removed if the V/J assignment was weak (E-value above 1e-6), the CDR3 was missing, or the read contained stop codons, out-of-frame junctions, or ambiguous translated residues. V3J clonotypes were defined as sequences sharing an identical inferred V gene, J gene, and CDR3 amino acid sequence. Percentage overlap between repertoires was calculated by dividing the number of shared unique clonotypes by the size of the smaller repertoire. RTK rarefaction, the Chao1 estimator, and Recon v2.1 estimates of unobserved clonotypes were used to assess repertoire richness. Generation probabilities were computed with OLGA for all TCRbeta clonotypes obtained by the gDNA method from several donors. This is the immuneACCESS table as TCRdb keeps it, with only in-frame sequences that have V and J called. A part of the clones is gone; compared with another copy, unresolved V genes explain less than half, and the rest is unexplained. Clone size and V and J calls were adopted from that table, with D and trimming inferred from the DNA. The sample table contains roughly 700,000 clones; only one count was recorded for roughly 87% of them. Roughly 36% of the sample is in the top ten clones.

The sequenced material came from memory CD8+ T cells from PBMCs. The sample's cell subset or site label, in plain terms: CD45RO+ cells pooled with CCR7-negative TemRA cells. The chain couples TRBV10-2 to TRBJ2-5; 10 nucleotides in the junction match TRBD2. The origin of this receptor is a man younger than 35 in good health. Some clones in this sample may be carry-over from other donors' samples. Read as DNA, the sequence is TGCGCCACCCTTAGGTCCGGGACTAGCGCCCTATGGCCGGAGACCCAGTACTTC. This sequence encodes CATLRSGTSALWPETQYF.